The TCR beta chain described here comes from a study of blood T cell repertoires in COVID-19. The CDR3 loop spans 17 amino acids. After removal of 4 bases from V and 0 bases from J, the junction contained 7 bases not matched to a gene. Germline values: CDR1 LGHNA, CDR2 YNFKEQ. Method: immunoSEQ multiplex PCR; TCRdb's copy keeps in-frame clones and lacks some. The profile covers 200,000 to 300,000 clones, with around 87% appearing a single time and around 5% taken by the ten largest. The sequencing input was peripheral blood. The TCR was taken from a woman aged 55 to 70 with COVID-19, enrolled during active disease. The rearrangement uses TRBV4-2 and TRBJ2-2; 8 bases agree with TRBD2. In DNA, the CDR3 is TGTGCCAGCAGCCTGTCGGCCGGGAGGGCGAACACCGGGGAGCTGTTTTTT. It specifies CASSLSAGRANTGELFF.